This T cell receptor (beta chain) was profiled in a study of blood T cells in healthy people across ages. Study-wide points: When set beside aged donors, long-lived donors presented more naive CD4+ cells and higher diversity. TCR beta diversity, measured per million T cells, fell in a roughly linear way with age.

The germline V gene has CDR1 SGHAT and CDR2 FQNNGV. CDR3 length equals 16 residues. As concerns this clonotype: What it binds is not known. Mismatch with germline at one junction end may stem from a read error.

Next came a second PCR, run for about 6 to 12 cycles, which used a sample-barcoded 5' primer along with a J-beta primer mix. TCRdb itself ran the 5' RACE reads through MiXCR, one entry per CDR3 protein. Of hundreds of thousands of distinct CDR3 sequences detected, roughly 64% appear once; the ten largest clones hold 20% to 25%. Material: blood. The clonotype originates from a man younger than 40 in good health. V usage is TRBV11-2 and J usage is TRBJ2-7, with 9 bases that match TRBD2. The CDR3 is CAGSFSSGASSYEQYF. In DNA form, the CDR3 reads TGTGCCGGCAGCTTTTCTAGCGGGGCGAGCTCCTACGAGCAGTACTTC.